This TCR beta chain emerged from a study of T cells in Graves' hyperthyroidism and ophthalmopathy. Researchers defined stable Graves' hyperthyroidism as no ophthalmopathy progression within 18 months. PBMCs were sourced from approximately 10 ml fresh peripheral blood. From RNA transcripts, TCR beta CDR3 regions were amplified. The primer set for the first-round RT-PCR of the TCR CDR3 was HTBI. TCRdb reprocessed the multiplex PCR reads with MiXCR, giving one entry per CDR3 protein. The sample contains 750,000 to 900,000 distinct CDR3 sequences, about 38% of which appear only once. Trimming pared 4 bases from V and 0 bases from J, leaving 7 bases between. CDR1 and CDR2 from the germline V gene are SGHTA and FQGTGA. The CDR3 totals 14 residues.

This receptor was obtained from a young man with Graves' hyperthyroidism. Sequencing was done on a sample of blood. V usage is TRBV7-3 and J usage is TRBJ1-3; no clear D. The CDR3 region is CASSSGPSGNTIYF. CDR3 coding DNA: TGTGCCAGCAGCTCCGGACCCTCTGGAAACACCATATATTTT.